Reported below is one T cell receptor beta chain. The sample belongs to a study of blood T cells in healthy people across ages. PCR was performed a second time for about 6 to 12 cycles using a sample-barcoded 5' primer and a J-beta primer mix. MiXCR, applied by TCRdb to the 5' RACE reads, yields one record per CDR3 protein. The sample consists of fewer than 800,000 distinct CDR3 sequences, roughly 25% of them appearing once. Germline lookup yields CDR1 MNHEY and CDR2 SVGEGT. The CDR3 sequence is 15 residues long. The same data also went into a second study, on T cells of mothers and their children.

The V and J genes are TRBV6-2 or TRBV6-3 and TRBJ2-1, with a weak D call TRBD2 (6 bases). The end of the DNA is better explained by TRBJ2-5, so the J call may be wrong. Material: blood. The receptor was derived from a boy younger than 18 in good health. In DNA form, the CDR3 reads TGTGCCAGCAGTTACGGTCAGGGACTCGAACTGACCCAGTACTTC. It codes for CASSYGQGLELTQYF.